This is a list of T cell receptor beta chains from one sample in a study of technical replicates of blood from several donors. This table comes from immunoSEQ multiplex PCR, and its TCRdb copy is limited to in-frame clones, with some not included. The sample includes tens of thousands of clones, roughly 90% of them seen just once. The sequenced material came from T cells isolated from PBMCs. The origin of the receptors is a human donor in good health. CDR3s include the opening cysteine and the closing phenylalanine or tryptophan. The D gene is left open where the match is weak. The size of a clone is reported for some rows only, either as once, few or many, or as a class for expanded clones.

v_gene	d_gene	abundance	j_gene	CDR3nt	CDR3aa
TRBV19	TRBD1	once	TRBJ2-7	TGTGCCAGTAGCATTGGGACAGGGGGCTCCTACGAGCAGTACTTC	CASSIGTGGSYEQYF
TRBV7-2	TRBD1	-	TRBJ2-4	TGTGCCAGCAGCTCGACCGGGACAGGGTTAAACATTCAGTACTTC	CASSSTGTGLNIQYF
TRBV7-8	-	-	TRBJ1-1	TGTGCCAGCAGCCGCATCCGGGACAAGACTGAAGCTTTCTTT	CASSRIRDKTEAFF
TRBV4-1	-	-	TRBJ1-3	TGCGCCAGCAGCCGGGGACGGGGAGGGACAGGAAACACCATATATTTT	CASSRGRGGTGNTIYF
TRBV11-3	TRBD1	-	TRBJ2-2	TGTGCCAGCAGCAAACAGGGGTCCGGGGAGCTGTTTTTT	CASSKQGSGELFF
TRBV14	TRBD1	-	TRBJ2-5	TGTGCCAGCAGCCAGGGACAGCGGGAGACCCAGTACTTC	CASSQGQRETQYF
TRBV30	TRBD1	once	TRBJ1-2	TGTGCCTGGAGTCCTCTCGGGGCGCCCGGGACAGGGGGCACAGGTGGCTACACCTTC	CAWSPLGAPGTGGTGGYTF
TRBV5-1	-	-	TRBJ2-3	TGCGCCAGCAGCGCCATAGTGAATACGCAGTATTTT	CASSAIVNTQYF
TRBV5-6	TRBD2	-	TRBJ2-2	TGTGCCAGCAGCTTGGGTAGCGGGGGGACCACCGGGGAGCTGTTTTTT	CASSLGSGGTTGELFF
TRBV9	-	-	TRBJ2-2	TGTGCCAGCAGCGTACAGGGGCGGAACACCGGGGAGCTGTTTTTT	CASSVQGRNTGELFF
TRBV18	-	-	TRBJ2-1	TGTGCCAGCTCACTATACAGCTACAATGAGCAGTTCTTC	CASSLYSYNEQFF
TRBV27	-	-	TRBJ1-5	TGTGCCTCAGCAAACGGGGGGAGTAGCAATCAGCCCCAGCATTTT	CASANGGSSNQPQHF
TRBV10-3	TRBD2	-	TRBJ2-1	TGTGCCATCAGTGAGTCGAGGCTAGCGGGCTCCTACAATGAGCAGTTCTTC	CAISESRLAGSYNEQFF
TRBV12-2	-	-	TRBJ2-7	TGTGCAAGTCGCTTAGCGAGTTACGGGGGGACCTACGAGCAGTACTTC	CASRLASYGGTYEQYF
TRBV6-5	-	-	TRBJ1-1	TGTGCCAGCAGTTACTTCCGGAACACTGAAGCTTTCTTT	CASSYFRNTEAFF
TRBV7-3	-	-	TRBJ2-2	TGTGCCAGCAGCTTTATCGGGGCGAACACCGGGGAGCTGTTTTTT	CASSFIGANTGELFF
TRBV29-1	-	once	TRBJ2-1	TGCAGCGTTAATCCCCCGGGAACCTACAATGAGCAGTTCTTC	CSVNPPGTYNEQFF
TRBV10-3	TRBD1	once	TRBJ1-1	TGTGCCATCAGTGGCACAGGGGGTGGGGACACTGAAGCTTTCTTT	CAISGTGGGDTEAFF
TRBV4-2	TRBD2	-	TRBJ2-3	TGTGCCAGCAGCCCAAGAGGGACTAGCGGGAGGGCGGGGGGCACAGATACGCAGTATTTT	CASSPRGTSGRAGGTDTQYF
TRBV6-4	-	-	TRBJ1-5	TGTGCCAGCAGTGTATTACCGGGTGAGAATCAGCCCCAGCATTTT	CASSVLPGENQPQHF
TRBV27	TRBD2	-	TRBJ2-7	TGTGCCAGCATGAGACTGGCTAGCGGGAGACTCGAGCAGTACTTC	CASMRLASGRLEQYF
TRBV6-5	-	-	TRBJ2-3	TGTGCCAGCAGTTACAGGGGGACAGATACGCAGTATTTT	CASSYRGTDTQYF
TRBV19	TRBD2	-	TRBJ2-5	TGTGCCAGTAGCAGCCTAGCGGGAGCAGAGACCCAGTACTTC	CASSSLAGAETQYF
TRBV18	-	few	TRBJ1-5	TGTGCCAGCTCACCAACCCAGAATCAGCCCCAGCATTTT	CASSPTQNQPQHF
TRBV5-6	-	once	TRBJ2-5	TGTGCCAGCATCAAGAGGTCAGGGAAGCGAGGTCAAGAGACCCAGTACTTC	CASIKRSGKRGQETQYF
TRBV4-1	-	-	TRBJ2-1	TGCGCCAGCCAGGGGCCCAACAATGAGCAGTTCTTC	CASQGPNNEQFF
TRBV4-2	-	-	TRBJ1-1	TGTGCCAGCAGGCCAGCCGGGGGGGCGAGGGGCACTGAAGCTTTCTTT	CASRPAGGARGTEAFF
TRBV11-3	-	-	TRBJ2-2	TGTGCCAGCCAAAGCGCGGCCGGGGAGCTGTTTTTT	CASQSAAGELFF